Below, 29 T cell receptor beta chains from the same sample are listed, as sequenced in a study of tissue T cells after allogeneic stem cell transplantation. Sequenced by immunoSEQ multiplex PCR; TCRdb stores in-frame clones only, minus some. The table shows 20,000 to 25,000 clones, with roughly three quarters occurring only once. The sample comprised blood. The receptors here all came from a female BALB/c mouse in good health. MHC haplotype: H2-d.

As concerns this clone: Gene names follow the mouse nomenclature. The CDR3 DNA, read in part, is TGTGCCTGGAGTCTAGGGACAGGGCACGAAAGATTATTT. This gives the protein CAWSLGTGHERLF. The CDR3 in full is CAWSLGTGHERLFF. The rearrangement links TRBV31 to TRBJ1-4; 9 nucleotides match TRBD1. The read comes to an end 1 residue before the CDR3 does, leaving the germline J gene to fill in the end. The CDR3 runs to 14 residues. The trim removed 0 bases at V and 6 bases at J, leaving 2 bases unmatched. CDR1 is GKSSPN, CDR2 SITVG, per germline.

A word on this clone: The gene names here belong to mouse. The CDR3 end lies 1 residue beyond the end of the read and is filled in from the germline J gene. The chain carries TRBV13-3 and TRBJ1-3; D remains ambiguous. The germline V gene has CDR1 NNHDY and CDR2 SYVADS. The CDR3 is made up of 14 amino acids. Trimming left V 0 bases short and J 0 bases short, with 4 bases between. The CDR3 DNA, read in part, is TGTGCCAGCAGTGATGACAATTCTGGAAATACGCTCTAT. Translated: CASSDDNSGNTLY. The full CDR3 protein reads CASSDDNSGNTLYF.

This clone was picked up a small number of times. Gene and germline names: mouse. The sequence runs out 1 residue before the end of the CDR3; the remainder is reconstructed from the germline J gene. The gene calls are TRBV5 and TRBJ1-4, with 9 bases lining up with TRBD1. Germline CDR1 is LGHNA and CDR2 is YNLKQL (reference sequence). V dropped 0 bases and J dropped 5; count of bases not matched to a gene: 4. CDR3 length: 16 residues. The sequenced CDR3 bases are TGTGCCAGCAGCCAAGATTCGGGACAGGGAAACGAAAGATTATTT. Protein sequence: CASSQDSGQGNERLF. The entire CDR3 protein is CASSQDSGQGNERLFF.

This clone was counted between two and nine times. The listed genes are named as in mouse. The read falls 1 residue short of the CDR3 end, and the missing part is taken from the germline J gene. This chain uses TRBV13-1 with TRBJ1-1; D remains ambiguous. CDR1 is NSHNY, CDR2 SYGAGN, per germline. Trimming cost V 0 bases and J 1 base, with 4 bases left between them. The CDR3 is 13 residues long. The sequenced CDR3 bases are TGTGCCAGCAGTGATGGGGGGAACACAGAAGTCTTC. Its translation is CASSDGGNTEVF. The whole CDR3 is CASSDGGNTEVFF.

This clone was seen only a few times. Mouse germline and gene names are used. The read ends 1 residue shy of where the CDR3 ends; the end is completed using the germline J gene. The chain links TRBV13-2 to TRBJ2-7; 7 bases fit TRBD2. Germline V gene sequence: CDR1 NNHNN, CDR2 SYGAGS (reference sequence). The CDR3 spans 12 residues. The V gene end was trimmed by 2 bases and the J gene end by 7 bases; junction bases not matched to a gene: 3. The CDR3 spells CASGERLGEQYF. The CDR3 DNA, read in part, is TGTGCCAGCGGTGAGAGACTGGGAGAACAGTAC.

This clone was seen once. Mouse gene names apply. The read terminates 1 residue ahead of where the CDR3 ends, so the germline J gene completes it. V gene TRBV13-2 combines with J gene TRBJ1-4; TRBD1 matches at 7 bases. The J segment lost 3 bases and the V segment lost 3 bases, leaving 5 bases of the junction unmatched. The CDR3 is 15 residues long. Germline V CDR1 and CDR2: NNHNN, SYGAGS (reference sequence). CDR3 bases read: TGTGCCAGCGGTGGGACAGGAGGGCCCAACGAAAGATTATTT. Protein product: CASGGTGGPNERLF. Given in full, the CDR3 is CASGGTGGPNERLFF.

About this clone itself: Any gene name here is a mouse gene name. The sequenced fragment ends 1 residue before the CDR3 boundary, so the rest is inferred from the germline J gene. J is TRBJ2-7 and V is TRBV13-2; 7 bases are shared with TRBD2. The trim removed 5 bases at V and 4 bases at J, leaving 3 bases unmatched. The CDR3 has 12 residues. Germline CDR1 is NNHNN and CDR2 is SYGAGS (reference sequence). CDR3 bases read: TGTGCCAGCGGGGACTGGCCGTATGAACAGTAC. This sequence encodes CASGDWPYEQY. The whole CDR3 reads CASGDWPYEQYF.

This clone has a handful of counts. Mouse gene names and germline throughout. The CDR3 end is not reached by the read, which stops 1 residue before it; the germline J gene fills it in. The rearrangement joins TRBV4 to TRBJ2-7; D unclear. The CDR3 spans 11 residues. V was shortened by 5 bases and J by 0 bases, with 2 bases between the two germline ends. Germline CDR1 reads LGHDT; CDR2 reads YNNKQL (reference sequence). CDR3 amino acids: CASSISYEQYF. The CDR3 DNA, read in part, is TGTGCCAGCAGCATCTCCTATGAACAGTAC.

With respect to this clone: Gene names and germline match the mouse. The DNA ends 1 residue before the CDR3 does, and the rest of the CDR3 is filled in from the germline J gene. The chain joins TRBV20 to TRBJ2-2; D call uncertain. CDR1 is GFQATS, CDR2 STVNSAI, per germline. V shed 4 bases and J shed 0 bases, with 3 bases lying between them. CDR3 length equals 12 residues. This CDR3 reads CGATANTGQLYF. CDR3 DNA, as far as it was read: TGTGGTGCTACAGCAAACACCGGGCAGCTCTAC.

The sample holds a few counts of this clone. The germline and genes are mouse ones. The read finishes 1 residue shy of the CDR3 end, and the germline J gene is used to complete it. The chain combines TRBV5 with TRBJ1-3; possible D gene TRBD1, 5 bases. Germline CDR1 reads LGHNA; CDR2 reads YNLKQL (reference sequence). Trimming shortened V by 0 bases and J by 3 bases, and 6 bases separated the two germline ends. This CDR3 contains 14 residues. The CDR3 sequence is CASSQDRVGNTLYF. The part of the CDR3 DNA that was read is TGTGCCAGCAGCCAAGACAGGGTTGGAAATACGCTCTAT.

For this clone: Gene names are the mouse ones. CDR3: CASGDADWYAEQFF. The sequenced CDR3 bases are TGTGCCAGCGGTGATGCCGACTGGTATGCTGAGCAGTTC. The chain couples TRBV13-2 to TRBJ2-1, with TRBD2 as a possible D gene (6 bases). Sequencing ends 1 residue short of the CDR3 end; the germline J gene provides the rest. The V end lost 0 bases, the J end lost 4 bases, and 8 bases lay between the germline ends. Germline V CDR1 and CDR2: NNHNN, SYGAGS (reference sequence). The CDR3 has 14 amino acids.

Turning to this clone: Gene labels here are mouse ones. The CDR3 end is not reached by the read, which stops 1 residue before it; the germline J gene fills it in. This sequence joins TRBV2 and TRBJ2-5; D not resolved. The CDR3 is made up of 16 amino acids. V lost 0 bases and J 0 bases, leaving 10 bases between the germline ends. Germline CDR1 LGHNA, CDR2 YSYQKL. This chain's CDR3 is CASSQDGILNQDTQYF. Partial CDR3 DNA: TGTGCCAGCAGCCAAGATGGCATCCTTAACCAAGACACCCAGTAC.

This clone was observed a few times. The germline and genes are mouse ones. The missing CDR3 end, 1 residue past where the read stops, is filled in from the germline J gene. The chain carries TRBV19 and TRBJ1-2; no clear D. This CDR3 has 13 amino acids. The germline CDR1 and CDR2 sequences are FNHDT and SITEND (reference sequence). V lost 4 bases and J 0 bases, leaving 7 bases between the germline ends. The covered CDR3 bases are TGTGCCAGCAGTTACACAACAAACTCCGACTACACC. Its protein product is CASSYTTNSDYT. The full-length CDR3 reads as CASSYTTNSDYTF.

Regarding this clone: The listed genes are named as in mouse. Sequencing ends 1 residue short of the CDR3 end; the germline J gene provides the rest. The V gene is TRBV24, the J gene TRBJ2-7, with TRBD1 matching 9 bases. The CDR3 covers 14 residues. Germline trimming cut 0 bases from V and 7 bases from J; bases unmatched to any gene: 4. CDR1 is KGHTA and CDR2 is FRNEEI in the germline V gene. CDR3 protein: CASSLYRDRAEQYF. The part of the CDR3 DNA that was read is TGTGCCAGCAGTCTGTATCGGGACAGGGCGGAACAGTAC.

This clone was detected only a few times. Genes and germline are mouse. The CDR3 end lies 1 residue beyond the end of the read and is filled in from the germline J gene. The chain recombines TRBV20 with TRBJ2-7; weak D call: TRBD1 (6 bases). CDR1 and CDR2 (germline): GFQATS, STVNSAI. This CDR3 spans 14 amino acids. V gave up 0 bases and J gave up 4 bases, with 13 bases separating them. This CDR3 reads CGARDLRGSYEQYF. The CDR3 DNA, read in part, is TGTGGTGCTAGGGATCTAAGGGGGTCTTATGAACAGTAC.

On this clone: Germline and genes: mouse. The read terminates 1 residue ahead of where the CDR3 ends, so the germline J gene completes it. Different DNA sequences within this sample yield the same CDR3. The chain couples TRBV5 to TRBJ1-1; D is unresolved. Looked up from germline, CDR1 is LGHNA and CDR2 is YNLKQL (reference sequence). Trimming pared 0 bases from V and 0 bases from J, leaving 5 bases between. The CDR3 has 14 residues. The DNA read from the CDR3 is TGTGCCAGCAGCCAAGACAGAGCAAACACAGAAGTCTTC. Translated: CASSQDRANTEVF. The entire CDR3 is CASSQDRANTEVFF.

In the case of this clone: The genes are named according to mouse. The read terminates 1 residue before the CDR3 end, so the remaining end is supplied by the germline J gene. J is TRBJ2-4 and V is TRBV1; no clear D. The length of the CDR3 is 13 residues. In germline, CDR1 is NSQYPW, CDR2 LRSPGD (reference sequence). V lost 0 bases and J lost 4, with 5 bases in between. The CDR3 bases that were read are TGCACCTGCAGTGCAGACACAAAAAACACCTTGTAC. Protein: CTCSADTKNTLY. The whole CDR3 region reads CTCSADTKNTLYF.

Concerning this clone: Gene and germline names: mouse. The read ends 1 residue shy of where the CDR3 ends; the end is completed using the germline J gene. The chain joins TRBV1 to TRBJ1-2; 7 bases fit TRBD1. The V gene end was trimmed by 6 bases and the J gene end by 4 bases; junction bases not matched to a gene: 8. This CDR3 is 14 amino acids long. Germline-derived CDR1 and CDR2 are NSQYPW and LRSPGD (reference sequence). The CDR3 reads CTCRRQGEVSDYTF. CDR3 DNA (partial): TGCACCTGCAGGAGACAGGGAGAAGTCTCCGACTACACC.

On this clone: Gene labels here are mouse ones. The read finishes 1 residue shy of the CDR3 end, and the germline J gene is used to complete it. This sequence joins TRBV13-2 and TRBJ2-7, with 10 bases aligning to TRBD2. Trimming took 2 bases from V and 0 from J; bases not matched to a gene: 5. From germline, CDR1 is NNHNN and CDR2 SYGAGS (reference sequence). This CDR3 has 16 amino acids. The CDR3 is CASGEPLGGASYEQYF. CDR3 DNA, as far as it was read: TGTGCCAGCGGTGAACCACTGGGGGGGGCCTCCTATGAACAGTAC.

As regards this clone: All gene names here are mouse names. The CDR3 end lies 1 residue beyond the end of the read and is filled in from the germline J gene. The chain combines TRBV2 with TRBJ2-5; tentatively, D is TRBD2 (6 bases). The CDR3 totals 15 residues. From germline, CDR1 is LGHNA and CDR2 YSYQKL. The V end was cut by 0 bases, the J end by 3 bases, with 10 bases between. The CDR3 loop is CASSQDYWEQDTQYF. The covered CDR3 bases are TGTGCCAGCAGCCAAGATTACTGGGAGCAAGACACCCAGTAC.

A remark on this clone: Mouse names are used for the genes. CDR3 bases read: TGTGCCAGCAGCCTCCAGGGGGCTAACACAGAAGTCTTC. Its protein product is CASSLQGANTEVF. The CDR3 in full is CASSLQGANTEVFF. The rearrangement joins TRBV19 to TRBJ1-1; 8 nucleotides align to TRBD1. The DNA ends 1 residue before the CDR3 does, and the rest of the CDR3 is filled in from the germline J gene. The CDR3 has 14 residues. The V gene end was trimmed by 5 bases and the J gene end by 2 bases; junction bases not matched to a gene: 5. CDR1 FNHDT and CDR2 SITEND come from the germline V gene (reference sequence).

On this clone: The genes and germline here are from mouse. CDR3 DNA (partial): TGTGCCTGGGGGGACAGGGATTCTGGAAATACGCTCTAT. Protein: CAWGDRDSGNTLY. The full CDR3 protein reads CAWGDRDSGNTLYF. The V call is TRBV31, the J call TRBJ1-3; 9 bases agree with TRBD1. The CDR3 end is not reached by the read, which stops 1 residue before it; the germline J gene fills it in. The CDR3 spans 14 residues. The ends lost 5 bases at V and 0 bases at J; junction bases unmatched: 2. Germline V gene data show CDR1 as GKSSPN and CDR2 as SITVG.

This clone has only a few counts. Genes and germline come from the mouse. The missing CDR3 end, 1 residue past where the read stops, is filled in from the germline J gene. The genes are TRBV5 and TRBJ1-3; 12 bases line up with TRBD1. Unmatched junction bases numbered 2, after V lost 3 bases and J lost 2 bases. This CDR3 comprises 16 residues. Per germline, CDR1 LGHNA and CDR2 YNLKQL (reference sequence). CDR3 DNA (partial): TGTGCCAGCAGCCACGGGACAGGGGGCGCTGGAAATACGCTCTAT. This encodes CASSHGTGGAGNTLY. The CDR3 as a whole reads CASSHGTGGAGNTLYF.

A remark on this clone: Mouse germline and gene names are used. The read falls 1 residue short of the CDR3 end, and the missing part is taken from the germline J gene. This chain joins TRBV13-3 and TRBJ2-7; weak D call: TRBD2 (6 bases). The CDR3 loop spans 15 amino acids. Germline CDR1 reads NNHDY; CDR2 reads SYVADS. The V and J ends lost 1 base and 0 bases respectively, with 11 bases between them. CDR3 bases read: TGTGCCAGCAGTGATCCCTCTGGGGTCTCCTATGAACAGTAC. This gives the protein CASSDPSGVSYEQY. The full-length CDR3 reads as CASSDPSGVSYEQYF.

A remark on this clone: The germline and genes are mouse ones. The CDR3 goes on 1 residue after the read ends, and that part is filled in from the germline J gene. The chain has TRBV13-2 and TRBJ2-2, with 9 bases that match TRBD2. Germline V CDR1 and CDR2: NNHNN, SYGAGS (reference sequence). The CDR3 spans 16 residues. With 2 bases clipped from V and 5 bases from J, the junction kept 7 bases outside the gene matches. The CDR3 DNA, read in part, is TGTGCCAGCGGTGAATACTGGGGGGCCGGGACCGGGCAGCTCTAC. Translating it yields CASGEYWGAGTGQLY. The CDR3 in its entirety is CASGEYWGAGTGQLYF.

This clone was detected a few times. Genes and germline are mouse. The read halts 1 residue ahead of the CDR3 end, with the missing end drawn from the germline J gene. V is TRBV2 and J is TRBJ2-7; 7 positions agree with TRBD1. V gave up 0 bases and J gave up 6 bases; unmatched junction bases: 2. Germline values: CDR1 LGHNA, CDR2 YSYQKL. There are 13 residues in the CDR3. CDR3 sequence reads: CASSQDYRGEQYF. The DNA read from the CDR3 is TGTGCCAGCAGCCAAGATTACAGGGGTGAACAGTAC.

For this clone: Mouse gene names and germline throughout. The read ends 1 residue before the CDR3 terminus; that terminus is restored from the germline J gene. The rearrangement uses TRBV19 and TRBJ1-2, with 7 bases aligning to TRBD1. V lost 4 bases, J lost 0 bases, and 3 bases stayed unmatched. Germline assignment: CDR1 FNHDT and CDR2 SITEND (reference sequence). This CDR3 contains 14 residues. The CDR3 DNA, read in part, is TGTGCCAGCAGTCCGGGACAGTCAAACTCCGACTACACC. This encodes CASSPGQSNSDYT. Given in full, the CDR3 is CASSPGQSNSDYTF.

About this clone: Here the gene names and germline are mouse. The sequence runs out 1 residue before the end of the CDR3; the remainder is reconstructed from the germline J gene. V gene TRBV2 combines with J gene TRBJ1-4; tentative D call: TRBD1 (6 bases). This CDR3 contains 17 residues. V gave up 2 bases and J gave up 3 bases, with 16 bases separating them. CDR1 and CDR2 from the germline V gene are LGHNA and YSYQKL. CDR3 sequence: CASSQRVPGQTNERLFF. Incomplete CDR3 DNA: TGTGCCAGCAGCCAAAGGGTCCCGGGACAAACCAACGAAAGATTATTT. Supplemented by reference TRBV2 and TRBJ1-4, the full variable domain reads DPKIIQKPKYLVAVTGSEKILICEQYLGHNAMYWYRQSAKKPLEFMFSYSYQKLMDNQTASSRFQPQSSKKNHLDLQITALKPDDSATYFCASSQRVPGQTNERLFFGHGTKLSVL.

Notes on this clone: Genes here carry mouse names. The read falls 1 residue short of the CDR3 end, and the missing part is taken from the germline J gene. This rearrangement joins TRBV13-1 to TRBJ2-5; possible D gene TRBD1, 5 bases. Germline V gene lookup returns CDR1 NSHNY and CDR2 SYGAGN. V was shortened by 0 bases and J by 0 bases, with 5 bases between the two germline ends. The CDR3 has 14 amino acids. The part of the CDR3 DNA that was read is TGTGCCAGCAGTGATGGACAGAACCAAGACACCCAGTAC. It codes for CASSDGQNQDTQY. The full CDR3 reads CASSDGQNQDTQYF.